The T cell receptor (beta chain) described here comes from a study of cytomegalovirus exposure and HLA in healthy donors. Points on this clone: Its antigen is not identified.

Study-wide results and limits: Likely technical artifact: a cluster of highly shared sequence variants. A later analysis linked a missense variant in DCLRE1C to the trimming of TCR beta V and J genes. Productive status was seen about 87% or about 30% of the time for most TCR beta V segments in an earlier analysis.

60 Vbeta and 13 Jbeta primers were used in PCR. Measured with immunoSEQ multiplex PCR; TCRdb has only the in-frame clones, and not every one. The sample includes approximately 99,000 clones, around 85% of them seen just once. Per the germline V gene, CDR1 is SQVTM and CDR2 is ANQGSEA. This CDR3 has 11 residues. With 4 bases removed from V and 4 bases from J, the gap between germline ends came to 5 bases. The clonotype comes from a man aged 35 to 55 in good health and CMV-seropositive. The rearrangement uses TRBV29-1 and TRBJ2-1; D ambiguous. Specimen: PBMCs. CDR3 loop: CSVAPYNEQFF. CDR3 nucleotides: TGCAGCGTTGCTCCTTACAATGAGCAGTTCTTC.